Each of the 17 T cell receptor beta chains below was sequenced from the same sample in a study of siplizumab effects on memory and regulatory T cells. Profiling relied on immunoSEQ multiplex PCR, and the TCRdb table lists in-frame clones only, not all of them. This sample carries about 91,000 clones, around 97% of them seen once, and the ten largest clones take 0.031%. Sample: naive CD4+ T cells sorted from blood. These receptors originate from a human donor in good health.

The chain combines TRBV7-3 with TRBJ1-1; 7 bases fit TRBD1. Germline-derived CDR1 and CDR2 are SGHTA and FQGTGA. Trimming removed 4 bases from V and 9 bases from J; junction bases left unmatched: 8. CDR3 size: 13 residues. CDR3 sequence: CASSSRGPEKAFF. Written as DNA, the CDR3 is TGTGCCAGCAGCTCAAGGGGGCCGGAGAAAGCTTTCTTT.

The rearrangement joins TRBV5-5 to TRBJ2-7; 9 nucleotides line up with TRBD1. The CDR3 sequence is 15 residues long. Germline trimming cut 2 bases from V and 4 bases from J; bases unmatched to any gene: 7. Germline CDR1 reads SGHKS; CDR2 reads YYEKEE (reference sequence). CDR3 residues: CASSFIRTGAYEQYF. The CDR3 coding sequence is TGTGCCAGCAGCTTTATTAGGACAGGGGCGTACGAGCAGTACTTC.

This chain joins TRBV5-1 and TRBJ2-2, with a weak D call TRBD1 (5 bases). V lost 2 bases and J lost 0, with 8 bases in between. Germline V gene sequence: CDR1 SGHRS, CDR2 YFSETQ. CDR3 length: 15 residues. As DNA, the CDR3 is TGCGCCAGCAGCTTAGACAGCCCGAACACCGGGGAGCTGTTTTTT. It specifies CASSLDSPNTGELFF.

V and J are TRBV2 and TRBJ2-5; 7 positions match TRBD1. The V gene end was trimmed by 3 bases and the J gene end by 5 bases; junction bases not matched to a gene: 6. CDR1 SNHLY and CDR2 FYNNEI come from the germline V gene. The CDR3 totals 14 residues. The CDR3 DNA follows: TGTGCCAGCAGTGACGGGACAGTGAGCGAGACCCAGTACTTC. Protein: CASSDGTVSETQYF.

This chain links TRBV20-1 with TRBJ2-5; D is undetermined. In germline, CDR1 is DFQATT, CDR2 SNEGSKA (reference sequence). The CDR3 covers 11 residues. Between the trimmed V and J ends, which lost 5 bases and 1 base, there was a span of 5 bases. CDR3 DNA sequence: TGCAGTGCTGCCCTCCAAGAGACCCAGTACTTC. This translates into CSAALQETQYF.

This chain joins TRBV9 and TRBJ1-1; perhaps TRBD1 as D (5 bases). The V end lost 1 base, the J end lost 0 bases, and 13 bases lay between the germline ends. CDR3 length equals 16 residues. CDR1 is SGDLS, CDR2 YYNGEE, per germline. The chain's CDR3 is CASSVQGGVLNTEAFF. The CDR3 DNA follows: TGTGCCAGCAGCGTACAGGGAGGTGTGCTGAACACTGAAGCTTTCTTT.

The CDR3 DNA reads TGTGCCAGCAGCCCCTCTGGGGGGCCGAAAGAGACCCAGTACTTC. This translates into CASSPSGGPKETQYF. The chain recombines TRBV7-9 with TRBJ2-5, with D perhaps assigned TRBD1 or TRBD2 (6 bases each). CDR3 size: 15 residues. Trimming shortened V by 5 bases and J by 3 bases, and 16 bases separated the two germline ends. Germline V CDR1 and CDR2: SEHNR, FQNEAQ (reference sequence).

As DNA, the CDR3 is TGTGCCAGCAGCCAAGATCCCGGGACTAGCGGGGGGGCTCGCGATACGCAGTATTTT. The encoded protein is CASSQDPGTSGGARDTQYF. The chain recombines TRBV4-2 with TRBJ2-3; 16 bases are shared with TRBD2. CDR1 and CDR2 (germline): LGHNA, YNFKEQ. The CDR3 has 19 residues. Trimming removed 0 bases from V and 6 bases from J; junction bases left unmatched: 9.

This clone was observed a single time. This sequence joins TRBV30 and TRBJ2-7; TRBD2 matches 14 bases. From germline, CDR1 is GTSNPN and CDR2 SVGIG (reference sequence). CDR3 length equals 16 residues. The V gene end was trimmed by 6 bases and the J gene end by 3 bases; junction bases not matched to a gene: 10. The CDR3: CACLGTSGRLGYEQYF. The CDR3 DNA sequence: TGTGCCTGCCTGGGGACTAGCGGGAGACTTGGCTACGAGCAGTACTTC.

The J gene is TRBJ1-4, the V gene TRBV27; D possibly corresponds to TRBD1 (6 bases). V was clipped by 2 bases and J by 3 bases, with 10 bases between them. The CDR3 spans 15 residues. Germline CDR1 MNHEY, CDR2 SMNVEV (reference sequence). Here the CDR3 reads CASSLGRGPNEKLFF. CDR3 bases: TGTGCCAGCAGTTTAGGCAGGGGACCTAATGAAAAACTGTTTTTT.

The chain employs TRBV28 and TRBJ1-2; unclear D gene. The CDR3 is made up of 18 amino acids. V was trimmed by 1 base and J by 0 bases, leaving 18 bases between them. Per the germline V gene, CDR1 is MDHEN and CDR2 is SYDVKM. CDR3 region: CASSLSPWEAAPNYGYTF. In DNA, the CDR3 is TGTGCCAGCAGTTTATCCCCCTGGGAGGCTGCCCCTAACTATGGCTACACCTTC.

The chain joins TRBV9 to TRBJ1-2, with D possibly TRBD1 on 5 matching bases. This CDR3 contains 14 residues. V lost 1 base to trimming and J lost 4 bases, with 11 bases between them. Germline lookup yields CDR1 SGDLS and CDR2 YYNGEE. The CDR3 sequence is CASSVSGTAYGYTF. CDR3 DNA sequence: TGTGCCAGCAGCGTATCCGGGACTGCCTATGGCTACACCTTC.

J is TRBJ1-2 and V is TRBV2, with 9 bases that match TRBD1. Trimming removed 9 bases from V and 8 bases from J; junction bases left unmatched: 10. The germline V gene has CDR1 SNHLY and CDR2 FYNNEI. This CDR3 has 13 amino acids. In DNA form, the CDR3 reads TGTGCCAGGAGTAGGACAGGGGAGGGAGGCTACACCTTC. This encodes CARSRTGEGGYTF.

V usage is TRBV11-1 and J usage is TRBJ2-2, with D perhaps TRBD1 (6 bases). The CDR3 totals 14 residues. CDR1 SGHAT and CDR2 FQDESV come from the germline V gene (reference sequence). Trimming removed 5 bases from V and 0 bases from J, with 7 bases in between. Here the CDR3 reads CASSRTANTGELFF. In nucleotides, the CDR3 is TGTGCCAGCAGCCGGACAGCGAACACCGGGGAGCTGTTTTTT.

There are a few counts of this clone. This rearrangement joins TRBV2 to TRBJ2-3, with 11 bases aligning to TRBD2. Unmatched junction bases numbered 5, after V lost 0 bases and J lost 0 bases. Germline assignment: CDR1 SNHLY and CDR2 FYNNEI. This CDR3 has 18 residues. CDR3 nucleotide sequence: TGTGCCAGCAGTGAAGCAACACTAGCGGGGGCTAGCACAGATACGCAGTATTTT. It yields the protein CASSEATLAGASTDTQYF.

This clone was picked up one time. This chain joins TRBV18 and TRBJ1-1, with D hard to call. This CDR3 is 14 amino acids long. The germline gives CDR1 KGHSH, CDR2 LQKENI. The ends were cut back, 3 bases at V and 1 base at J, with 9 bases in the middle. This CDR3 reads CASSPPGPNTEAFF. The CDR3 bases are TGTGCCAGCTCACCGCCAGGTCCGAACACTGAAGCTTTCTTT.

The V gene is TRBV28, the J gene TRBJ2-5, with 11 nucleotides matching TRBD2. After removal of 7 bases from V and 0 bases from J, the junction contained 10 bases not matched to a gene. This CDR3 spans 17 amino acids. The germline V gene has CDR1 MDHEN and CDR2 SYDVKM. CDR3 residues: CASTNPILAGDQETQYF. CDR3 sequence (DNA): TGTGCCAGCACCAATCCCATACTAGCGGGGGACCAAGAGACCCAGTACTTC.